What follows are 32 T cell receptor beta chains derived from one specimen sequenced in a study of OX40 agonist ivuxolimab in advanced cancers. The method was immunoSEQ multiplex PCR; TCRdb's version includes in-frame clones alone and lacks a portion of them. The sample yields about 38,000 clones, around 80% seen once. The material was CD4+ or CD8+ T cells sorted from blood, obtained in a trial of the OX40 agonist ivuxolimab. Every receptor here comes from an adult with an advanced solid tumor such as melanoma, head and neck, liver or kidney cancer.

This clone was found a few times. The chain joins TRBV10-1 to TRBJ2-6, with D unresolved. CDR3 length equals 15 residues. V was cut by 3 bases and J by 0 bases, with 6 bases left in between. Germline V lookup: CDR1 WNHNN, CDR2 SYGVQD (reference sequence). The CDR3 nucleotides are TGCGCCAGCAGTGAAGGAGTCTCTGGGGCCAACGTCCTGACTTTC. This codes for CASSEGVSGANVLTF.

The genes are TRBV27 and TRBJ2-1; D uncertain. The CDR3 is 15 residues long. Trimming removed 7 bases at V and 5 bases at J, with 18 bases between. In germline, CDR1 is MNHEY, CDR2 SMNVEV (reference sequence). CDR3 in DNA: TGTGCCAGCACCCCTTGGTTGGGTGGGGACAATGAGCAGTTCTTC. Translating it yields CASTPWLGGDNEQFF.

V gene TRBV5-6 combines with J gene TRBJ1-2, with 9 bases lining up with TRBD1. The CDR3 is made up of 15 amino acids. J lost 2 bases, V lost 0 bases, and 2 bases had no gene match. From germline, CDR1 is SGHDT and CDR2 YYEEEE. CDR3 sequence (DNA): TGTGCCAGCAGCTTGGTGGACAGGGGAAACTATGGCTACACCTTC. Translated, it gives CASSLVDRGNYGYTF.

The genes are TRBV2 and TRBJ2-1; D is tentatively TRBD1 or TRBD2 (7 bases each). The V end was cut by 2 bases, the J end by 9 bases, with 26 bases between. The CDR3 has 18 amino acids. Germline loops: CDR1 SNHLY, CDR2 FYNNEI. The CDR3 DNA is TGTGCCAGCAGTGAAAACAGGGGAGGAACATGGGGGGGAAGTGAGCAGTTCTTC. Translating it yields CASSENRGGTWGGSEQFF.

The J gene is TRBJ2-7, the V gene TRBV27, with D possibly matching TRBD1 (5 bases). Per germline, CDR1 MNHEY and CDR2 SMNVEV (reference sequence). This CDR3 region has 15 residues. The germline V and J ends were trimmed by 3 bases and 3 bases, with 15 bases remaining between them. The CDR3, as DNA: TGTGCCAGCAGTTTTCCAGGGTCTAACTACTACGAGCAGTACTTC. Translation: CASSFPGSNYYEQYF.

The chain uses TRBV28 and TRBJ2-7, with D maybe TRBD2 (6 bases). CDR3 length equals 15 residues. V lost 1 base and J lost 0, with 10 bases in between. CDR1 and CDR2 (germline): MDHEN, SYDVKM. CDR3 loop: CASSLFGRGSYEQYF. DNA of the CDR3: TGTGCCAGCAGTTTATTCGGGCGGGGCTCCTACGAGCAGTACTTC.

The gene calls are TRBV19 and TRBJ1-2; 8 nucleotides line up with TRBD1. This CDR3 comprises 15 residues. The J segment lost 4 bases and the V segment lost 5 bases, leaving 9 bases of the junction unmatched. Germline CDR1 LNHDA, CDR2 SQIVND (reference sequence). The CDR3 region is CASSAAGGAGYGYTF. CDR3 sequence (DNA): TGTGCCAGTAGTGCGGCAGGGGGCGCGGGCTATGGCTACACCTTC.

This rearrangement joins TRBV6-5 to TRBJ2-2, with TRBD2 as a possible D gene (6 bases). The germline CDR1 and CDR2 sequences are MNHEY and SVGAGI. This CDR3 is built from 15 residues. V lost 2 bases and J lost 2, with 9 bases in between. The CDR3 DNA reads as TGTGCCAGCAGTTACGGGACTCACAACACCGGGGAGCTGTTTTTT. Its protein product is CASSYGTHNTGELFF.

The chain employs TRBV21-1 and TRBJ2-7. TRBV21-1 is a pseudogene segment. The CDR3 runs 14 residues. In nucleotides, the CDR3 is TGTGCCAGCAGCAAAGCGAGAGACGGTTACGAGCAGTACTTC. Translated, it gives CASSKARDGYEQYF.

The chain carries TRBV18 and TRBJ1-1; D not certain. CDR1 KGHSH and CDR2 LQKENI come from the germline V gene. Between the trimmed V and J ends, which lost 3 bases and 6 bases, there was a span of 11 bases. CDR3 length: 13 residues. The CDR3 DNA is TGTGCCAGCTCACCGGCGGAAGGCGCTGAAGCTTTCTTT. Translated: CASSPAEGAEAFF.

The chain has TRBV28 and TRBJ1-1; D perhaps matches TRBD1 (5 bases). The CDR3 contains 14 residues. CDR1 and CDR2 (germline): MDHEN, SYDVKM. V lost 4 bases, J lost 5 bases, and 14 bases lay in between. CDR3 sequence: CASSSRGVRTEAFF. In nucleotides, the CDR3 is TGTGCCAGCAGTTCCCGGGGCGTCAGGACTGAAGCTTTCTTT.

This clone turned up a few times. The CDR3 sequence: CASSTLGGNAYEQYF. Written as DNA, the CDR3 is TGTGCCAGCAGTACCCTGGGGGGAAACGCCTACGAGCAGTACTTC. This chain joins TRBV27 and TRBJ2-7; D possibly corresponds to TRBD2 (6 bases). This CDR3 contains 15 residues. Trimming stripped 5 bases from V and 2 bases from J, with 16 bases between. CDR1 MNHEY and CDR2 SMNVEV come from the germline V gene (reference sequence).

In DNA, the CDR3 is TGTGCCAGCAGCTTAGTTGGGCGGGAGGAAGAGCAGTTCTTC. Translation gives CASSLVGREEEQFF. The chain is built from TRBV11-3 and TRBJ2-1; 8 nucleotides line up with TRBD2. This CDR3 spans 14 amino acids. The J segment lost 10 bases and the V segment lost 1 base, leaving 6 bases of the junction unmatched. Per germline, CDR1 SGHNT and CDR2 YENEEA.

The chain couples TRBV7-9 to TRBJ2-2, with D unresolved. The germline CDR1 and CDR2 sequences are SEHNR and FQNEAQ (reference sequence). CDR3 size: 16 residues. Trimming removed 2 bases at V and 5 bases at J, with 15 bases between. The CDR3 is CASSLPPGHGTGELFF. The CDR3 DNA reads as TGTGCCAGCAGCTTACCTCCAGGCCATGGGACCGGGGAGCTGTTTTTT.

This CDR3 is CASSQDERRGQIEAFF. CDR3 bases: TGCGCCAGCAGCCAAGATGAGAGGCGGGGACAGATCGAAGCTTTCTTT. V gene TRBV4-3 combines with J gene TRBJ1-1; 7 nucleotides agree with TRBD1. The CDR3 length is 16 residues. Germline V gene data show CDR1 as LGHNA and CDR2 as YSLEER. Trimming took 0 bases from V and 8 from J; bases not matched to a gene: 12.

J is TRBJ2-3 and V is TRBV27; D is perhaps TRBD2 (6 bases). The CDR3 length is 14 residues. CDR1 MNHEY and CDR2 SMNVEV come from the germline V gene (reference sequence). Between the trimmed V and J ends, which lost 6 bases and 0 bases, there was a span of 10 bases. The CDR3 is CASSSGLSTDTQYF. CDR3 in DNA: TGTGCCAGCAGCTCGGGACTGAGCACAGATACGCAGTATTTT.

The chain couples TRBV5-5 to TRBJ2-1, with D perhaps matching TRBD1 (5 bases). V lost 6 bases to trimming and J lost 8 bases, with 9 bases between them. CDR3 length equals 11 residues. CDR1 and CDR2 (germline): SGHKS, YYEKEE (reference sequence). The CDR3 loop reads CASTGFDEQFF. The CDR3 DNA follows: TGTGCCAGCACAGGGTTCGATGAGCAGTTCTTC. The full variable domain, its missing parts supplied by reference TRBV5-5 and TRBJ2-1, is DAGVTQSPTHLIKTRGQQVTLRCSPISGHKSVSWYQQVLGQGPQFIFQYYEKEERGRGNFPDRFSARQFPNYSSELNVNALLLGDSALYLCASTGFDEQFFGPGTRLTVL.

V is TRBV23-1 and J is TRBJ2-7; 8 bases match TRBD1. TRBV23-1 has ORF status, its function being uncertain. Trimming took 4 bases from V and 3 from J; bases not matched to a gene: 11. The CDR3 is 16 amino acids. The CDR3 DNA sequence: TGCGCCAGCAGTCCTTCTGGGACAGGAGCCGGCTACGAGCAGTACTTC. Translating gives CASSPSGTGAGYEQYF.

The chain employs TRBV23-1 and TRBJ1-5; D may be TRBD1 (5 bases). TRBV23-1 is an ORF; its function is uncertain. The V gene lost 6 bases and the J gene lost 5 bases, with 11 bases spanning the gap. The CDR3 totals 13 residues. The CDR3 here is CASSLRGDQPQHF. The CDR3 DNA follows: TGCGCCAGCAGCCTACGGGGGGATCAGCCCCAGCATTTT.

The chain has TRBV9 and TRBJ2-3; 10 bases align to TRBD2. Germline-derived CDR1 and CDR2 are SGDLS and YYNGEE. V lost 2 bases to trimming and J lost 0 bases; unmatched junction nucleotides: 3. The CDR3 consists of 16 residues. The CDR3 DNA reads TGTGCCAGCAGCGTCGGAGCGGGAGGGAGCACAGATACGCAGTATTTT. Translated: CASSVGAGGSTDTQYF.

This clone was recorded only once. The chain recombines TRBV29-1 with TRBJ1-4; TRBD1 is a possible D gene (6 bases). In germline, CDR1 is SQVTM, CDR2 ANQGSEA. This CDR3 comprises 16 residues. Trimming left V 6 bases short and J 0 bases short, with 17 bases between. The CDR3: CSVSSPTGTTNEKLFF. CDR3 DNA: TGCAGCGTCAGCTCCCCGACAGGCACAACTAATGAAAAACTGTTTTTT.

This chain uses TRBV18 with TRBJ2-7, with 12 bases lining up with TRBD2. The CDR3 consists of 15 residues. The germline V gene has CDR1 KGHSH and CDR2 LQKENI. After removal of 3 bases from V and 6 bases from J, the junction contained 6 bases not matched to a gene. This CDR3 reads CASSPGLAGTFEQYF. In DNA form, the CDR3 reads TGTGCCAGCTCACCTGGACTAGCGGGGACCTTCGAGCAGTACTTC.

CDR3: CASASTIPNRDINEQYF. The CDR3 nucleotides read TGTGCCAGCGCCTCGACCATACCCAACCGGGACATTAACGAGCAGTACTTC. The chain has TRBV28 and TRBJ2-7; weak D call: TRBD1 (6 bases). V shed 8 bases and J shed 5 bases, with 28 bases lying between them. There are 17 residues in the CDR3. From germline, CDR1 is MDHEN and CDR2 SYDVKM.

This clone is a singleton in its sample. The chain combines TRBV6-4 with TRBJ2-2; D is undetermined. Germline loops: CDR1 MRHNA, CDR2 SNTAGT. V lost 5 bases to trimming and J lost 7 bases, with 14 bases between them. The CDR3 length is 14 residues. The CDR3 sequence is CASSRWLGVGELFF. In DNA form, the CDR3 reads TGTGCCAGCAGTCGATGGCTTGGGGTCGGGGAGCTGTTTTTT.

CDR3 protein: CASERRGQKTEAFF. DNA of the CDR3: TGTGCCAGCGAAAGGAGGGGGCAAAAAACTGAAGCTTTCTTT. The V and J genes are TRBV6-6 and TRBJ1-1; 7 positions match TRBD1. Germline V gene sequence: CDR1 MNHNY, CDR2 SVGAGI (reference sequence). V lost 8 bases and J lost 5; bases outside the gene matches: 11. The CDR3 is 14 residues long.

V and J are TRBV27 and TRBJ2-7; 7 bases agree with TRBD1. The J segment lost 3 bases and the V segment lost 4 bases, leaving 3 bases of the junction unmatched. The CDR3 has 13 residues. Germline V gene sequence: CDR1 MNHEY, CDR2 SMNVEV (reference sequence). The CDR3 spells CASSSGQRYEQYF. CDR3 DNA sequence: TGTGCCAGCAGTTCGGGACAGCGCTACGAGCAGTACTTC.

The chain uses TRBV27 and TRBJ2-7; D is unresolved. V was shortened by 2 bases and J by 2 bases, with 13 bases between the two germline ends. Germline CDR1 reads MNHEY; CDR2 reads SMNVEV (reference sequence). The CDR3 is 15 residues long. The CDR3, as DNA: TGTGCCAGCAGTTTAAGGCAGTCCTGGGCCTACGAGCAGTACTTC. This encodes CASSLRQSWAYEQYF.

This clone has only a few counts. The chain links TRBV6-6 to TRBJ2-7; no firm D call. The V end was cut by 2 bases, the J end by 2 bases, with 4 bases between. The germline CDR1 and CDR2 sequences are MNHNY and SVGAGI (reference sequence). This CDR3 has 12 residues. The CDR3 loop is CASSYGTYEQYF. Written as DNA, the CDR3 is TGTGCCAGCAGTTACGGGACCTACGAGCAGTACTTC.

The chain recombines TRBV7-9 with TRBJ2-5, with D unresolved. The V gene's germline CDR1 is SEHNR and CDR2 FQNEAQ (reference sequence). V was cut by 6 bases and J by 7 bases, with 21 bases left in between. This CDR3 contains 15 residues. The CDR3 nucleotides are TGTGCCAGCAGTATGGTCGTGGCTTCCCGGTGGACCCAGTACTTC. It encodes CASSMVVASRWTQYF.

The chain couples TRBV27 to TRBJ1-1, with a possible D match to TRBD1 (5 bases). CDR1 and CDR2 from the germline V gene are MNHEY and SMNVEV (reference sequence). The CDR3 runs to 19 residues. V was cut by 3 bases and J by 0 bases, with 23 bases left in between. The CDR3 loop reads CASSFEPAGHPRMNTEAFF. CDR3 sequence (DNA): TGTGCCAGCAGTTTTGAGCCGGCAGGGCATCCGAGAATGAACACTGAAGCTTTCTTT.

The rearrangement joins TRBV28 to TRBJ2-3; TRBD2 aligns across 8 bases. The germline CDR1 and CDR2 sequences are MDHEN and SYDVKM. The ends lost 8 bases at V and 1 base at J; junction bases unmatched: 8. This CDR3 region has 15 residues. The CDR3 region has the DNA TGTGCCAGCGGTACACTAGCGGAGCGCACAGATACGCAGTATTTT. Amino acid sequence: CASGTLAERTDTQYF.

V and J are TRBV5-1 and TRBJ2-5, with TRBD2 matching over 8 bases. CDR3 length: 15 amino acids. V dropped 0 bases and J dropped 3; count of bases not matched to a gene: 4. CDR1 is SGHRS, CDR2 YFSETQ, per germline. CDR3 sequence: CASSLGAGAEETQYF. The CDR3, as DNA: TGCGCCAGCAGCTTGGGAGCGGGGGCGGAAGAGACCCAGTACTTC.